This T cell receptor (beta chain) appears in the sequencing data of a study of technical replicates of blood from several donors. This table comes from immunoSEQ multiplex PCR, and its TCRdb copy is limited to in-frame clones, with some not included. The sample lists tens of thousands of clones; around 90% were seen once. The CDR3 is 17 amino acids. Germline V CDR1 and CDR2: MNHEY, SMNVEV (reference sequence). Trimming cost V 6 bases and J 2 bases; bases outside gene matches: 8. The TCR originated in a human donor in good health. Input material: T cells isolated from PBMCs. This chain links TRBV27 with TRBJ2-7; 15 bases map to TRBD2. CDR3: CASRGLAGGKRTYEQYF. In DNA form, the CDR3 reads TGTGCCAGCAGAGGACTAGCGGGAGGGAAACGGACCTACGAGCAGTACTTC.